This TCR beta chain was sequenced for a study of T cells in women clearing cervical HPV infection. Whole-study context: Control women cleared a single incident HPV16 infection within 12 months. Cases' blood sampling followed lesion detection by median approximately 150 days (90 to 200). With HLA typing for only a few women, HLA confounding remains possible.

HPV was found by MY09/MY11 PCR and dot-blot genotyping. Germline V lookup: CDR1 DFQATT, CDR2 SNEGSKA (reference sequence). V shed 0 bases and J shed 8 bases, with 8 bases lying between them. This CDR3 has 13 amino acids. The assay was immunoSEQ multiplex PCR, and TCRdb's table has in-frame clones only and misses some. The sample table includes about 30,000 clones. Concerning this clone: The CDR3 end falls 3 residues outside the read, so it is completed with the germline J gene.

The receptor's source is a woman aged 18 to 69 with a cervical HPV16 infection that either progressed to CIN3+ or cleared (not recorded which). Sequencing was carried out using blood buffy coat. This chain links TRBV20-1 with TRBJ1-6; D is possibly TRBD1 (5 bases). This chain's CDR3 is CSARDPGDSPLHF. The covered CDR3 bases are TGCAGTGCTAGAGACCCGGGGGATTCACCC.